Sequencing of this T cell receptor beta chain was carried out in a study of cytomegalovirus exposure and HLA in healthy donors (dated by TCRdb to 2017 to 2019). Some background on the complete study: An earlier analysis of some 500 of the donors reported 250 to 350 Gb of sequence data and more than 90 million unique TCR beta sequences from about 180 million T cells. An early release that covered 500 to 800 HLA-typed donors contained about 300 gigabases of sequencing data and 75 million to 100 million unique TCR sequences. Of the 300 to 500 genotyped donors, approximately 80% were placed in the genetic ancestry cluster associated with self-reported Caucasian donors. The study aimed to test whether signatures of past pathogen exposure could be identified by cataloging public T cell receptors. The study used immunosequencing to profile the T cell repertoires of 600 to 850 subjects and linked those repertoires to cytomegalovirus serostatus. Along with the roughly 670-subject first cohort, a separate validation cohort of approximately 110 different subjects was used. To predict cytomegalovirus infection status, the study combined high-throughput TCR immunosequencing, statistical association of individual TCRs with disease status, and machine learning. A later analysis re-examined previously published TCR beta repertoires from 500 to 700 donors and added high-resolution HLA genotyping to investigate patterns of TCR occurrence. Rather than drawing on any new phenotypic data, the later analysis identified candidate immune exposures from TCR beta sequences and the way those sequences occurred across donors. In an earlier analysis of roughly 540 of the donors, high-throughput TCR beta sequencing was used to judge whether each TCR beta V gene segment behaved as functional or pseudogenic. Donor age, sex, ethnicity and CMV serostatus were compiled alongside the repertoire data. A later genetic analysis took genome-wide SNP genotypes for about 55% of the roughly 670 donors and used that subset as a discovery cohort. Every discovery cohort repertoire had been produced on one sequencing platform. HLA typing included class I and class II loci at four-digit resolution. The number of typed donors differed by locus: about 620-640 for A, B, C, DRB1 and DQB1; 500 to 550 for DQA1; 606 for DPA1; and some 430 for DPB1. Because of strong linkage in the cohort, four or five DR-DQ haplotypes were treated as single units for association and clustering. Among about 390 genotyped donors of the cohort, an average of approximately 240,000 unique TCR beta nucleotide sequences were sequenced per donor, roughly 18% of them non-productive.

Overall study results and their limits: Roughly uniform sequencing depth across donors was assumed in presence/absence analyses, although this assumption may not hold. Over 15 rarely observed V segments, including chromosome 9 orphons, were excluded from the earlier analysis of approximately 500 of the donors because counts were too low. V-gene and J-gene trimming of TCR beta chains was associated with a missense DCLRE1C variant in a later genetic analysis, and the association was replicated in an independent cohort. In a later analysis, several top co-occurrence clusters were reported to appear linked to parvovirus B19, influenza, CMV and Epstein-Barr virus. According to the authors, the approach could potentially be generalized to other disease states and immunological phenotypes. The classifier was reported to diagnose cytomegalovirus status with high specificity and sensitivity in both the original cohort and the validation cohort. Some IMGT-functional V segments, including TRBV6-2 and TRBV6-3, could not be distinguished by the 87-base-pair reads and were therefore excluded. In vitro tests confirmed that a few of the cytomegalovirus-associated TCR beta chains recognize cytomegalovirus antigens. A further reported finding was that TCR beta sequences accurately predicted the HLA-A and HLA-B alleles for most subjects in the first cohort. In a later analysis, TCR association rates were found to vary across HLA loci, with the most associated TCRs seen for DRB1 alleles and the fewest for HLA-C alleles. While some public TCRs were present in many individuals, most TCR sequences turned up only very rarely across donors. The study gave a list of 150 to 200 TCR beta chains associated with cytomegalovirus. A later analysis associated roughly 17,000 TCR beta sequences with specific HLA alleles at a false discovery rate of 0.05. The only immune exposure information available for the cohort was CMV serostatus. When HLA alleles, especially DR and DQ, strongly co-occurred, attributing TCR associations to individual alleles was difficult. Most CMV-associated TCR beta chains appeared to be HLA-restricted in a later analysis, and the HLA associations seemed to be driven largely by CMV exposure. In a later analysis, HLA-associated TCR beta chains were found to be more clonally expanded and to have lower generation probabilities than equally common non-associated chains. Compared with the roughly 700-donor mean, donors in an Asian-associated ancestry cluster had fewer N-insertions in productive TCRs, according to a later genetic analysis. Correlated functional status among segregating V segments might be attributable to linkage disequilibrium, but an unknown experimental factor could not be ruled out. Because HLA typing was missing for some donors at each locus, association tests included only the typed subset. Broadly in line with IMGT annotations, most TCR beta V segments showed up in productive rearrangements about 87% or about 30% of the time in an earlier analysis of 450 to 600 of the donors. A cluster of highly shared sequence variants was judged likely to represent a technical artifact of the sequencing pipeline. Only TCR beta chains were sequenced in this cohort, and the absence of alpha or paired-chain data limited detectable features.

From cysteine to phenylalanine, the CDR3 is 22 amino acids long. Only the CDR3 region is kept as DNA, spanning 66 bases read in frame from base 1. After removal of 1 base from V and 6 bases from J, the junction retains 21 bases not matched to a gene. Libraries were made using the immunoSEQ multiplex PCR assay. A mixture of 60 forward primers for TCR Vbeta segments and 13 reverse primers for TCR Jbeta segments was used in the multiplex PCR. The CDR3 region of rearranged TCR beta genes was amplified from genomic DNA with a multiplex PCR assay. On the Illumina HiSeq System, the amplified TCR beta libraries were sequenced as 87-base-pair reads. Under the source paper's analysis protocol: Across the 600 to 700 repertoires, a later analysis counted approximately 75 million unique TCR beta chains, 9.5 million to 12 million of which were shared by at least two donors. Raw reads were error-corrected and collapsed into unique sequences by a nearest-neighbor algorithm in which closely related sequences were merged to remove PCR and sequencing errors. V, D and J gene segments were assigned by aligning CDR3 sequences to IMGT reference sequences. For a sequence to be retained, at least a six-nucleotide match to both a V gene segment and a J gene segment was required. A rearrangement was called productive if the CDR3 had no stop codons and remained in frame with V and J, and every other rearrangement was called non-productive. CDR3 was defined by IMGT convention, running from the second conserved V-encoded cysteine to the conserved J-encoded phenylalanine. In an earlier analysis of around 570 of the donors, sequences lacking an unambiguous match to a single V gene segment were excluded. In an earlier analysis of a few hundred of the donors, V segments were called functional above 56.7% productive rearrangements and were called segregating when the between-donor standard deviation exceeded 5%. To diagnose cytomegalovirus status from the catalog of TCR beta chain sequences, a statistical classification framework was built. A later analysis assigned V and J genes by comparing TCR nucleotide sequences with IMGT/GENE-DB human TR gene sequences. In a later analysis, CDR3 sequences and most-parsimonious VDJ recombination scenarios were assigned using the TCRdist pipeline. In a later analysis, each TCR beta chain was defined by its CDR3 amino acid sequence together with its V-gene family, and reads lacking a unique V-gene family were excluded. In a later analysis, 450 to 600 highly shared, low-generation-probability nucleotide sequences were removed to address suspected cross-contamination and a sequencing artifact. A later analysis calculated a clonal expansion index for each public chain from normalized within-repertoire ranks of inferred template counts. In a later analysis, generation probabilities were computed with a VDJ recombination model fitted to out-of-frame rearrangements, and the resulting probabilities were checked against IGoR. Hypergeometric tests were used in a later analysis to score TCR-TCR, TCR-HLA and TCR-CMV co-occurrence, with a repertoire-size bias correction applied to the TCR pairs. To estimate false discovery rates, a later analysis permuted the HLA or CMV assignments 20 times. In a later analysis, co-occurring TCRs were grouped with DBSCAN, and TCRdist sequence similarity was added when clustering was performed within HLA-allele-positive subsets. For co-occurrence clustering, repertoires with fewer than 30,000 or more than 120,000 public chains were excluded, along with five repertoires with anomalous nucleotide sharing. TCRdb stores this immuneACCESS table with in-frame sequences only. Part of the clones is absent; in the studies checked, under half of the shortfall reflects unresolved V genes, and no reason is known for the rest. V and J calls and clone size are those listed in that table; D and trimming were worked out from the DNA. In this sample the table shows under 200,000 clones, about 82% of which occur a single time. Together, the top ten hold 1% of the sample.

The cohort comprised 710 or so healthy bone marrow donors. At the time of sampling, all cohort members were nominally healthy, though unrecorded immune exposures were likely present. The donor tested CMV seropositive, placing the donor among the 250 to 350 seropositive members of the cohort. Each donor provided a peripheral blood sample, and peripheral blood mononuclear cells were used for TCR beta sequencing. The Qiagen DNeasy Blood Extraction Kit was used to extract genomic DNA from the blood cell samples. Worth noting for this clone: Its binding antigen is unknown. The input lacks base qualities; no much larger clone sits a single base away.

This sequence uses TRBV23-1 and TRBJ2-2, with TRBD1 identical over 12 junction bases. TRBV23-1 qualifies as an ORF whose function is uncertain. Material: PBMCs. This receptor was taken from a woman between 50 and 59 years old in good health and CMV-seropositive. CDR3 sequence: CASSQCEPDRGRDRGPAGELFF. The DNA sequence reads TGCGCCAGCAGTCAATGTGAGCCTGACCGTGGGCGGGACAGGGGGCCGGCCGGGGAGCTGTTTTTT.